A selection of T cell receptor beta chains follows, all from one sample in a study of shared clonotypes between healthy human individuals. The assay was immunoSEQ multiplex PCR, and TCRdb's table has in-frame clones only and misses some. The sample lists about 2 million clones, over 85% seen once, with more than 0.1% in the top ten. The sequencing sample was made of naive CD4+ T cells sorted from blood. Receptors originate from a man aged 18 to 29 in good health. CDR3s include the opening cysteine and the closing phenylalanine or tryptophan. The D gene is left open where the match is weak.

D	V	J	length	CDR3
-	TRBV15	TRBJ2-1	15	CATSRAGVSLGEQFF
TRBD1	TRBV15	TRBJ2-1	17	CATSRAPGQGSYNEQFF
-	TRBV7-2	TRBJ2-7	13	CASSPISGYEQYF
-	TRBV28	TRBJ1-6	14	CASTWGAFGSPLHF
-	TRBV10-3	TRBJ2-7	11	CAISEGGEQYF
-	TRBV6-1	TRBJ1-4	19	CASSEVGIGGSATNEKLFF
-	TRBV19	TRBJ1-2	13	CASRAGGREGYTF
TRBD2	TRBV7-8	TRBJ2-5	15	CASSFQRGREETQYF
TRBD1	TRBV30	TRBJ2-7	14	CAWSTQGKWFEQYF
TRBD2	TRBV9	TRBJ2-5	14	CASSVGGGRETQYF
TRBD1	TRBV5-1	TRBJ2-4	15	CASSPTGGVSNIQYF
-	TRBV6-1	TRBJ1-2	12	CASSENNYGYTF
-	TRBV28	TRBJ1-6	13	CASRGRTNSPLHF
-	TRBV19	TRBJ1-1	14	CASSRRESTTEAFF
TRBD2	TRBV6-1	TRBJ2-3	14	CASTAGGLGDTQYF
TRBD1	TRBV28	TRBJ1-6	15	CASSFQAPGQGNLHF
TRBD2	TRBV6-1	TRBJ2-7	14	CASSGHGGAEEQYF
-	TRBV2	TRBJ1-1	12	CASSRLNTEAFF
TRBD1	TRBV27	TRBJ2-2	16	CASSLGDRGLAGELFF
-	TRBV28	TRBJ2-1	12	CASSLLADEQFF
TRBD1	TRBV27	TRBJ1-3	15	CASSSGTGGGNTIYF
TRBD2	TRBV25-1	TRBJ2-1	16	CASSKGLVAARDEQFF
-	TRBV5-5	TRBJ2-5	13	CASSFAAAETQYF
TRBD1	TRBV29-1	TRBJ2-1	15	CSVDKRAGQGYEQFF
TRBD1	TRBV28	TRBJ1-4	15	CASNSEGQGDEKLFF
TRBD1	TRBV5-6	TRBJ1-1	14	CASSLYRGRTEAFF
-	TRBV2	TRBJ1-4	15	CASTGALALNEKLFF
-	TRBV6-4	TRBJ1-2	13	CASRLDWGSGYTF
TRBD1	TRBV7-2	TRBJ1-2	14	CASSLNRGDHGYTF
-	TRBV30	TRBJ2-5	14	CAWSADGRYETQYF
-	TRBV5-1	TRBJ1-5	14	CASSLEGSNQPQHF
-	TRBV6-1	TRBJ2-7	11	CASSEEGEQYF
TRBD1	TRBV5-1	TRBJ2-3	16	CASSPGTASSTDTQYF
-	TRBV7-9	TRBJ1-1	13	CASSSQMNTEAFF
-	TRBV6-5	TRBJ2-7	15	CASSWTVPSSYEQYF
-	TRBV6-1	TRBJ1-1	11	CASRLQFEAFF
-	TRBV11-3	TRBJ2-5	15	CASSLDPDGKETQYF
-	TRBV9	TRBJ2-1	15	CASSVATGVYNEQFF
-	TRBV7-6	TRBJ2-3	16	CASSPGAGLGTDTQYF
TRBD1	TRBV6-6	TRBJ1-5	15	CASSRDRDSNQPQHF
TRBD1	TRBV19	TRBJ1-1	15	CASSPWDSDPAEAFF
-	TRBV10-2	TRBJ1-6	16	CASRVGGKGNNSPLHF